This TCR beta chain is drawn from a study of T cell repertoires in cytomegalovirus infection. Study-wide context: From public TCR beta signatures came an indication of both CMV infection and matching HLA type. Study outcomes and limitations: HLA-C-restricted CMV clonotypes gave the most frequent clonotype in two of eight donors. CMV carriers having the relevant HLA were flagged by cumulative public TCR beta family frequency.

Points on this clonotype: Its antigen is as yet unknown.

A single record per CDR3 protein comes from TCRdb applying MiXCR to the reads. The sample holds about 920,000 distinct CDR3 sequences, roughly 30% seen once. CDR3 size: 13 residues. The J segment lost 2 bases and the V segment lost 9 bases, leaving 7 bases of the junction unmatched. The source material was cultured CD8+ T cells from PBMCs, sampled from culture after CMV antigen stimulation. J is TRBJ2-7 and V is TRBV12-3 or TRBV12-4, with 7 bases identical to TRBD1. The origin of this receptor is a human donor in good health (CMV status not recorded). Some clones in this sample may be carry-over from other donors' samples. CDR3 sequence (DNA): TGTGCCAGGAGCGGACAGGTGCCCTACGAGCAGTACTTC. Its protein product is CARSGQVPYEQYF.